The 32 T cell receptor beta chains given below trace back to one sample, sequenced in a study of tumor-infiltrating lymphocytes in primary liver carcinoma. Starting material for RNA and DNA co-extraction consisted of about 17-32 mg of unsorted bulk tissue. With a constant-region primer, TCR beta cDNA was made from 450 to 500 ng of total RNA. Amplification in three nested multiplex PCR rounds with slightly modified ARM-PCR gave rise to TCR beta libraries. TRBV1-TRBV30 forward and Cbeta reverse primers drove the first two approximately 10-cycle rounds. MiXCR, run by TCRdb on the multiplex PCR reads, gives a single entry per CDR3 protein. The sample holds some 100,000 distinct CDR3 sequences; under 70% are singletons and the top ten take roughly an eighth. The sample taken for sequencing was liver tumor tissue from sampling region 2. Subset given: tumor region T2, inferior pole. These receptors all come from a woman aged 55-70 years with primary liver carcinoma and hepatitis B virus infection.

A remark on this clonotype: The junction does not match germline at one end; this may be a read error. The V and J genes are TRBV4-1 and TRBJ1-4, with D possibly TRBD1 on 5 matching bases. The CDR3 is 17 residues long. Per germline, CDR1 MGHRA and CDR2 YSYEKL. The CDR3 DNA follows: TGCGCCAACAGCACACTCGACTGGTTTGGGACGAATGAAAAACTGTTTTTT. This encodes CANSTLDWFGTNEKLFF.

This chain joins TRBV5-1 and TRBJ2-1; D is perhaps TRBD2 (6 bases). Germline V gives CDR1 SGHRS, CDR2 YFSETQ. This CDR3 spans 16 amino acids. Trimming removed 7 bases from V and 8 bases from J, with 25 bases in between. In nucleotides, the CDR3 is TGCGCCAGCGCCCTAACCGGGCTAGCGCATAACGATGAGCAGTTCTTC. It codes for CASALTGLAHNDEQFF. Combining the CDR3 with reference TRBV5-1 and TRBJ2-1 gives the whole variable domain KAGVTQTPRYLIKTRGQQVTLSCSPISGHRSVSWYQQTPGQGLQFLFEYFSETQRNKGNFPGRFSGRQFSNSRSEMNVSTLELGDSALYLCASALTGLAHNDEQFFGPGTRLTVL.

A note on this clonotype: Its ends do not fully match the called genes, so a read error is possible. This sequence joins TRBV5-1 and TRBJ2-3; the D gene is possibly TRBD2 (5 bases). Germline CDR1 is SGHRS and CDR2 is YFSETQ. The CDR3 is 15 amino acids. The CDR3, as DNA: TGCGCCAGTGCTACTAGTGGGAGTCCCCCAGATACGCACTATTTT. Its protein is CASATSGSPPDTHYF.

As for this clonotype: A much larger clonotype is one base distant, so this may be a read error. The rearrangement uses TRBV20-1 and TRBJ2-1; D not resolved. This CDR3 has 13 residues. Germline values: CDR1 DFQATT, CDR2 SNEGSKA (reference sequence). CDR3 residues: CSVRDSLAEEQFF. DNA for the CDR3: TGCAGTGTTAGAGACTCTCTGGCGGAAGAGCAGTTCTTC.

A word on this clonotype: A read error may produce the germline difference seen at one junction end. The chain recombines TRBV7-8 with TRBJ2-1; D not resolved. This CDR3 is built from 14 residues. Per germline, CDR1 SGHVS and CDR2 FQNEAQ. This chain's CDR3 is CASSLRTKLNGQFF. In DNA, the CDR3 is TGTGCCAGCAGCCTACGGACGAAGCTCAATGGGCAGTTCTTC. The full variable domain, with the rest looked up from reference TRBV7-8 and TRBJ2-1, is GAGVSQSPRYKVAKRGQDVALRCDPISGHVSLFWYQQALGQGPEFLTYFQNEAQLDKSGLPSDRFFAERPEGSVSTLKIQRTQQEDSAVYLCASSLRTKLNGQFFGPGTRLTVL.

This chain connects TRBV7-9 to TRBJ1-2; 8 nucleotides align to TRBD1. The V gene's germline CDR1 is SEHNR and CDR2 FQNEAQ (reference sequence). The CDR3 has 17 residues. V was clipped by 5 bases and J by 12 bases; unmatched bases: 23. The CDR3 protein is CASSPYGSQGQGHGHTF. For the CDR3, the DNA is TGTGCCAGCAGCCCCTATGGGTCCCAAGGACAGGGTCACGGCCACACCTTC.

To note about this clonotype: The junction and the germline gene differ at one end; a read error may be behind it. The chain carries TRBV11-1 and TRBJ2-7; D may be TRBD1 (6 bases). The CDR3 consists of 15 residues. Germline CDR1 is SGHAT and CDR2 is FQDESV (reference sequence). The CDR3 sequence is CVSGPRTAGPREQYF. CDR3 DNA sequence: TGTGTCAGCGGCCCTCGGACAGCAGGACCACGCGAGCAGTACTTC.

About this clonotype: Mismatch with germline at one junction end may stem from a read error. The chain has TRBV7-3 and TRBJ1-1; no firm D call. The CDR3 is 14 amino acids. The germline V gene encodes CDR1 SGHTA and CDR2 FQGTGA. This chain's CDR3 is CASSLIPGNTETFF. DNA of the CDR3: TGTGCCAGCAGCTTAATCCCGGGGAACACTGAAACTTTCTTT.

This clonotype came up many times. V gene TRBV6-2 or TRBV6-3 combines with J gene TRBJ2-2, with no clear D. The germline V and J ends were trimmed by 4 bases and 6 bases, with 9 bases remaining between them. CDR1 is MNHEY and CDR2 is SVGEGT in the germline V gene. The CDR3 totals 13 residues. The CDR3 spells CASSSGVPGELFF. In DNA form, the CDR3 reads TGTGCCAGCAGTTCTGGAGTGCCCGGGGAGCTGTTTTTT.

A note on this clonotype: Being one base from a much bigger clone, this may be a read error. The rearrangement uses TRBV6-5 and TRBJ2-1, with D possibly matching TRBD2 (5 bases). The CDR3 is 14 residues long. With 2 bases removed from V and 2 bases from J, the gap between germline ends came to 7 bases. Germline values: CDR1 MNHEY, CDR2 SVGAGI. CDR3 bases: TGTGCCAGCAGTTACGCGGGCACCTACAATGAGCAGTTCTTC. It specifies CASSYAGTYNEQFF.

The V and J genes are TRBV29-1 and TRBJ2-5, with D maybe TRBD2 (5 bases). The V end lost 6 bases, the J end lost 2 bases, and 22 bases lay between the germline ends. The CDR3 runs 16 residues. Per germline, CDR1 SQVTM and CDR2 ANQGSEA. CDR3 loop: CSVNNSRSGRQETQYF. CDR3 in DNA: TGCAGCGTCAATAATTCGAGGAGCGGACGTCAAGAGACCCAGTACTTC.

This clonotype has a single count. This is likely a read error, given that the CDR3 carries no conserved phenylalanine or tryptophan at its end. The rearrangement links TRBV28 to TRBJ1-1; D is possibly TRBD1 (6 bases). The ends were cut back, 3 bases at V and 4 bases at J, with 18 bases in the middle. Germline CDR1 reads MDHEN; CDR2 reads SYDVKM. This CDR3 has 16 amino acids. The CDR3 loop is CASSLGRGPSRTEAFS. The CDR3, as DNA: TGTGCCAGCAGTTTGGGCAGGGGACCCTCGCGCACTGAAGCTTTCTCT.

Of note for this clonotype: One junction end does not reproduce the germline sequence, and a read error may be involved. This chain joins TRBV29-1 and TRBJ2-2; tentative D call: TRBD2 (6 bases). The CDR3 has 13 amino acids. Germline CDR1 SQVTM, CDR2 ANQGSEA. Here the CDR3 DNA reads TGCAGCATCACGGGGCACTCTGGCGGGGAGCCGTTTTTT. Amino acid sequence: CSITGHSGGEPFF.

Remarks on this clonotype: A read error is possible here, since a much larger clone lies one base away. This chain uses TRBV5-1 with TRBJ1-4; D is perhaps TRBD1 (5 bases). The CDR3 totals 15 residues. Germline V gene data show CDR1 as SGHRS and CDR2 as YFSETQ. The chain's CDR3 is CASRPGSRTNEKPFF. The DNA for the CDR3 is TGCGCCAGCAGGCCAGGGAGTCGGACTAATGAAAAACCGTTTTTT.

Worth noting for this clonotype: The CDR3 ends on some other residue instead of the conserved phenylalanine or tryptophan, so this is likely a read error. The limits of the CDR3 on the DNA are not certain, so only TCRdb's listed CDR3 is given. The CDR3 loop is CAISLEGFTSYEEYL. This chain uses TRBV11-2 with TRBJ2-7. The CDR3 is 15 residues long, counting both termini. From germline, CDR1 is SGHAT and CDR2 FQNNGV.

The V and J genes are TRBV11-3 and TRBJ2-3; 8 bases are shared with TRBD1. Germline values: CDR1 SGHNT, CDR2 YENEEA. The length of the CDR3 is 15 residues. J gave up 2 bases and V 9 bases, and 10 bases lay outside the gene matches. The CDR3 sequence: CARSLGTGFTDTQYF. For the CDR3, the DNA is TGTGCCAGGAGCCTCGGGACAGGATTCACAGATACGCAGTATTTT.

Worth noting for this clonotype: The CDR3 end shows no conserved phenylalanine or tryptophan, and so a read error is likely. J is TRBJ1-2 and V is TRBV29-1; TRBD1 matches at 10 bases. J gave up 4 bases and V 5 bases, and 19 bases lay outside the gene matches. Looked up from germline, CDR1 is SQVTM and CDR2 is ANQGSEA. The CDR3 is 18 amino acids. Here the CDR3 reads CSVSSPRDRGGGSYGYTS. The DNA for the CDR3 is TGCAGCGTTTCCTCCCCCCGGGACAGGGGAGGGGGGAGCTATGGCTACACCTCC.

Points on this clonotype: Here the CDR3 omits its conserved ending phenylalanine or tryptophan, so a read error is the likely source. The genes are TRBV4-1 and TRBJ2-1; a possible D gene is TRBD1 (6 bases). The length of the CDR3 is 16 residues. Germline loops: CDR1 MGHRA, CDR2 YSYEKL. CDR3 region: CGSSQDPGAQVGEQFL. DNA of the CDR3: TGCGGCAGCAGCCAAGATCCAGGGGCCCAAGTGGGTGAGCAGTTCTTA.

In the case of this clonotype: Just one base apart from a much larger clone, this may be a read error. The V call is TRBV7-9, the J call TRBJ2-5; possibly TRBD1 for D (5 bases). Trimming removed 5 bases from V and 2 bases from J, with 12 bases in between. The CDR3 is 14 amino acids. Germline CDR1 reads SEHNR; CDR2 reads FQNEAQ (reference sequence). CDR3 protein: CASSIKGPQETQYF. CDR3 bases: TGTGCCAGCAGCATTAAGGGGCCTCAAGAGACCCAGTACTTC.

A remark on this clonotype: A junction boundary mismatches the germline segment, possibly from a read error. The chain is built from TRBV4-1 and TRBJ1-1, with D tentatively TRBD1 (5 bases). This CDR3 comprises 13 residues. Germline V gene lookup returns CDR1 MGHRA and CDR2 YSYEKL. CDR3 loop: CANSRARETEVFF. CDR3 DNA sequence: TGCGCCAACAGTCGCGCCAGGGAGACTGAAGTTTTCTTT.

This chain connects TRBV28 to TRBJ1-4; D call uncertain. Germline CDR1 reads MDHEN; CDR2 reads SYDVKM. The ends were cut back, 5 bases at V and 9 bases at J, with 16 bases in the middle. The length of the CDR3 is 14 residues. In DNA form, the CDR3 reads TGTGCCAGCAGTAATCGGCAAGGTGGAAAAAAACTGTTTTTT. This translates into CASSNRQGGKKLFF.

This clonotype has more than one count but fewer than ten. J is TRBJ2-3 and V is TRBV12-3 or TRBV12-4; D is uncertain. V was shortened by 3 bases and J by 6 bases, with 7 bases between the two germline ends. The CDR3 spans 12 residues. The CDR3 spells CASSFSQDTQYF. For the CDR3, the DNA is TGTGCCAGCAGTTTTTCCCAGGATACGCAGTATTTT.

The genes are TRBV2 and TRBJ2-7; D may be TRBD1 (6 bases). The CDR3 consists of 13 residues. Trimming removed 6 bases at V and 2 bases at J, with 11 bases between. In germline, CDR1 is SNHLY, CDR2 FYNNEI. The CDR3 nucleotides read TGTGCCAGCAGGGACAGACTTACCTACGAGCAGTACTTC. It specifies CASRDRLTYEQYF. The variable domain in full, with the rest retrieved from reference TRBV2 and TRBJ2-7, is EPEVTQTPSHQVTQMGQEVILRCVPISNHLYFYWYRQILGQKVEFLVSFYNNEISEKSEIFDDQFSVERPDGSNFTLKIRSTKLEDSAMYFCASRDRLTYEQYFGPGTRLTVT.

This rearrangement joins TRBV18 to TRBJ2-5, with D maybe TRBD2 (6 bases). Germline V CDR1 and CDR2: KGHSH, LQKENI. The length of the CDR3 is 14 residues. Trimming shortened V by 0 bases and J by 9 bases, and 14 bases separated the two germline ends. The CDR3 DNA reads TGTGCCAGCTCACCACCGTCTCCATCGGGGGCCCAGTACTTC. It translates to CASSPPSPSGAQYF.

About this clonotype: A read error may be the cause here, since a much bigger clone is one base away. V gene TRBV28 combines with J gene TRBJ2-3; D remains ambiguous. There are 12 residues in the CDR3. Germline V gives CDR1 MDHEN, CDR2 SYDVKM. CDR3 loop: CAGSRYTDTQYF. The CDR3 coding sequence is TGTGCCGGCAGTCGTTACACAGATACGCAGTATTTT. Full variable domain (outside the CDR3, taken from reference TRBV28 and TRBJ2-3): DVKVTQSSRYLVKRTGEKVFLECVQDMDHENMFWYRQDPGLGLRLIYFSYDVKMKEKGDIPEGYSVSREKKERFSLILESASTNQTSMYLCAGSRYTDTQYFGPGTRLTVL.

This clonotype was seen many times. The genes are TRBV6-4 and TRBJ1-2; 12 nucleotides match TRBD1. The junction had 3 bases not matched to a gene; V was cut back by 2 bases and J by 8 bases. Germline values: CDR1 MRHNA, CDR2 SNTAGT. The CDR3 has 14 residues. The CDR3 bases are TGTGCCAGCAGTGACGGGACAGGGGGCGAAGGCTACACCTTC. It translates to CASSDGTGGEGYTF.

This rearrangement joins TRBV20-1 to TRBJ2-7; TRBD1 or TRBD2 may be the D gene (5 bases each). Germline V CDR1 and CDR2: DFQATT, SNEGSKA (reference sequence). Trimming stripped 3 bases from V and 6 bases from J, with 9 bases between. The CDR3 runs 11 residues. The CDR3 spells CSARGPVEQYF. In DNA, the CDR3 is TGCAGTGCTAGGGGACCAGTCGAGCAGTACTTC.

Comment on this clonotype: Germline and junction disagree at one end, which may indicate a read error. This chain connects TRBV4-1 to TRBJ1-1; D not certain. Germline lookup yields CDR1 MGHRA and CDR2 YSYEKL. CDR3 length: 14 residues. In DNA, the CDR3 is TGCGACAGCAGCCAAGGGCCACTGGGAACTGAAGCTTTCTTT. It specifies CDSSQGPLGTEAFF.

Concerning this clonotype: Given a much more abundant clone one base away, this may be a read error. J is TRBJ2-2 and V is TRBV6-1, with TRBD2 as a possible D gene (5 bases). Looked up from germline, CDR1 is MNHNS and CDR2 is SASEGT. The CDR3 extends over 15 amino acids. The CDR3 here is CASSPGVRNTRELFF. The CDR3 DNA reads TGTGCCAGCTCCCCCGGGGTTAGGAACACCAGGGAGCTGTTTTTT.

This clonotype was counted a single time. The junction and the germline gene differ at one end; a read error may be behind it. V is TRBV6-1 and J is TRBJ1-2; 7 bases line up with TRBD1. The length of the CDR3 is 16 residues. CDR1 is MNHNS, CDR2 SASEGT, per germline. In nucleotides, the CDR3 is TGTGCCAGCAGTGACCGGCAGGGGGGCGCGTACGATGGCTACGCCTTC. It encodes CASSDRQGGAYDGYAF.

A word on this clonotype: An end of the junction differs from the germline gene, which may be a read error. The genes are TRBV10-2 and TRBJ2-5; no firm D call. The CDR3 runs 13 residues. Germline CDR1 and CDR2: WSHSY and SAAADI. CDR3 sequence: CPSRLGGQETQYF. The CDR3 region has the DNA TGCCCCAGCAGGCTCGGTGGGCAAGAGACCCAGTACTTC.

The chain combines TRBV12-3 or TRBV12-4 with TRBJ2-5, with 8 bases that match TRBD2. The CDR3 is 14 amino acids. The J segment lost 9 bases and the V segment lost 5 bases, leaving 11 bases of the junction unmatched. The CDR3 is CASSGREGRGAQYF. The DNA for the CDR3 is TGTGCCAGCAGTGGACGGGAGGGTCGGGGAGCCCAGTACTTC.